The T cell receptor (beta chain) under discussion was sequenced for a study of identical twins. This clonotype was observed many times. TCRdb reprocessed the 5' RACE reads with MiXCR, giving one entry per CDR3 protein. The sample lists under 450,000 distinct CDR3 sequences, approximately 18% occurring once. The sample was naive T cells sorted from blood. This receptor was taken from a man aged 50-59 years in good health.

The CDR3 region is CASSLIQETEAFF. DNA of the CDR3: TGCGCCAGCAGCTTGATACAGGAGACTGAAGCTTTCTTT. This chain uses TRBV5-1 with TRBJ1-1; D may be TRBD1 (5 bases). The CDR3 contains 13 residues. Trimming cost V 1 base and J 5 bases, with 9 bases left between them. Germline CDR1 SGHRS, CDR2 YFSETQ.